A selection of T cell receptor beta chains follows, all from one sample in a study of blood T cell repertoires in COVID-19. Sequencing used immunoSEQ multiplex PCR; TCRdb keeps in-frame clones, though not all of them. The data show about 310,000 clones, approximately 86% seen once. Sequenced material: peripheral blood. The receptor set was obtained from a man aged 65-85 years with acute or convalescent COVID-19. The CDR3 runs from the conserved cysteine through the conserved F or W. The order of the fields is V gene, clone size, D gene, J gene, CDR3 DNA, CDR3 protein. A D gene is named only where the DNA matches it firmly. Not all rows give a size; the values are once, few, many and, for expanded clones, a class.

V gene: TRBV6-5
clone size: -
D gene: TRBD2
J gene: TRBJ2-1
CDR3 DNA: TGTGCCAGCAGCCCGGGACTAGCCAGCAGGCGGGAGCAGTTCTTC
CDR3 protein: CASSPGLASRREQFF

V gene: TRBV29-1
clone size: -
D gene: TRBD2
J gene: TRBJ2-5
CDR3 DNA: TGCAGCGTCCCAGGGAGGGGAGAGACCCAGTACTTC
CDR3 protein: CSVPGRGETQYF

V gene: TRBV20-1
clone size: -
D gene: TRBD2
J gene: TRBJ2-3
CDR3 DNA: TGCAGTGCTAGTCGAAGGGCTAGCGGGGGGGAAGATACGCAGTATTTT
CDR3 protein: CSASRRASGGEDTQYF

V gene: TRBV5-1
clone size: -
D gene: TRBD1
J gene: TRBJ1-2
CDR3 DNA: TGCGCCAGCAGCATTGACAGGGGGCAGGATGGCTACACCTTC
CDR3 protein: CASSIDRGQDGYTF

V gene: TRBV6-5
clone size: -
D gene: -
J gene: TRBJ2-5
CDR3 DNA: TGTGCCAGCAGTCAACAGGGTCAAGAGACCCAGTACTTC
CDR3 protein: CASSQQGQETQYF

V gene: TRBV9
clone size: -
D gene: TRBD1
J gene: TRBJ1-6
CDR3 DNA: TGTGCCAGCAGCGCCGGGACAGGGGGGAATTCACCCCTCCACTTT
CDR3 protein: CASSAGTGGNSPLHF

V gene: TRBV20-1
clone size: -
D gene: -
J gene: TRBJ1-1
CDR3 DNA: TGCAGTGCTAGGTTTCTTGGCCAAGCTTTCTTT
CDR3 protein: CSARFLGQAFF

V gene: TRBV19
clone size: once
D gene: -
J gene: TRBJ1-2
CDR3 DNA: TGTGCCAGTAGTACAACTTCACTCGACAGGTCCTATGGCTACACCTTC
CDR3 protein: CASSTTSLDRSYGYTF

V gene: TRBV25-1
clone size: -
D gene: TRBD2
J gene: TRBJ2-3
CDR3 DNA: TGTGCCAGCAGTGAACAGACTAGCGGGGGGCTAGATACGCAGTATTTT
CDR3 protein: CASSEQTSGGLDTQYF

V gene: TRBV5-6
clone size: -
D gene: TRBD1
J gene: TRBJ1-6
CDR3 DNA: TGTGCCAGCAGCTGGGACAGGGGTGTTGATAATTCACCCCTCCACTTT
CDR3 protein: CASSWDRGVDNSPLHF

V gene: TRBV4-3
clone size: -
D gene: -
J gene: TRBJ2-3
CDR3 DNA: TGCGCCAGCAGTCTGCGTACAGGTGTAGGCACAGATACGCAGTATTTT
CDR3 protein: CASSLRTGVGTDTQYF

V gene: TRBV5-4
clone size: once
D gene: TRBD1
J gene: TRBJ1-1
CDR3 DNA: TGTGCCAGCACCCTTGGAGGGACAGGGAACACTGAAGCTTTCTTT
CDR3 protein: CASTLGGTGNTEAFF

V gene: TRBV3-1/TRBV3-2
clone size: once
D gene: -
J gene: TRBJ2-1
CDR3 DNA: TGTGCCAGCAGCCAAGCTGTGGGGCTCTACAATGAGCAGTTCTTC
CDR3 protein: CASSQAVGLYNEQFF

V gene: TRBV2
clone size: -
D gene: -
J gene: TRBJ1-2
CDR3 DNA: TGTGCCAGCAGTGGGGACAAAGGCTATGGCTACACCTTC
CDR3 protein: CASSGDKGYGYTF

V gene: TRBV5-4
clone size: -
D gene: TRBD1
J gene: TRBJ2-3
CDR3 DNA: TGTGCCAGCAGCCCTGGGACAGGGAGTCTTTATAGCACAGATACGCAGTATTTT
CDR3 protein: CASSPGTGSLYSTDTQYF

V gene: TRBV30
clone size: -
D gene: TRBD1
J gene: TRBJ1-1
CDR3 DNA: TGTGCCTGGAGTCATGGACAGGGGAACACTGAAGCTTTCTTT
CDR3 protein: CAWSHGQGNTEAFF

V gene: TRBV7-2
clone size: -
D gene: -
J gene: TRBJ1-3
CDR3 DNA: TGTGCCAGCAGCTTCCTCGGGTCTGGAAACACCATATATTTT
CDR3 protein: CASSFLGSGNTIYF